These 9 T cell receptor beta chains were sequenced from one sample in a study of cytomegalovirus exposure and HLA in healthy donors. Primers: 60 Vbeta forward and 13 Jbeta reverse. The data were produced by immunoSEQ multiplex PCR, yet TCRdb's version contains in-frame clones alone and is incomplete. The sample shows approximately 120,000 clones, 76% of them seen only once. Material for sequencing was PBMCs. All receptors derive from a man aged 45 to 65 in good health and CMV-seronegative.

The chain uses TRBV19 and TRBJ1-5; 7 positions match TRBD1. CDR1 LNHDA and CDR2 SQIVND come from the germline V gene (reference sequence). This CDR3 has 14 amino acids. Trimming cost V 4 bases and J 4 bases; bases outside gene matches: 4. CDR3 protein: CASSTTGENQPQHF. The CDR3, as DNA: TGTGCCAGTAGTACCACAGGGGAGAATCAGCCCCAGCATTTT.

The chain links TRBV15 to TRBJ1-4; 8 bases match TRBD1. Germline V CDR1 and CDR2: LNHNV, YYDKDF (reference sequence). The CDR3 covers 18 residues. Unmatched junction bases numbered 10, after V lost 2 bases and J lost 2 bases. The CDR3 is CATSRSTGGRFTNEKLFF. The CDR3 bases are TGTGCCACCAGCAGATCTACAGGGGGTCGGTTTACTAATGAAAAACTGTTTTTT.

This clone has more than one count but fewer than ten. This chain links TRBV4-1 with TRBJ2-1, with a weak D call TRBD2 (6 bases). CDR3 length: 16 amino acids. Germline V gene lookup returns CDR1 MGHRA and CDR2 YSYEKL. V lost 3 bases to trimming and J lost 4 bases, with 16 bases between them. CDR3 amino acids: CASSHAGTGEYNEQFF. The CDR3 DNA is TGCGCCAGCAGCCATGCCGGGACGGGAGAATACAATGAGCAGTTCTTC.

This clone has just one count. The rearrangement uses TRBV7-2 and TRBJ2-7; the D gene is possibly TRBD2 (6 bases). The CDR3 loop spans 15 amino acids. Germline lookup yields CDR1 SGHTA and CDR2 FQGNSA. V lost 2 bases and J 3 bases, leaving 14 bases between the germline ends. Here the CDR3 reads CASSLQTSHLYEQYV. CDR3 in DNA: TGTGCCAGCAGCTTACAGACTAGTCATCTCTACGAGCAGTACGTC.

This chain uses TRBV18 with TRBJ2-1; possibly TRBD1 for D (6 bases). Germline V gene data show CDR1 as KGHSH and CDR2 as LQKENI. This CDR3 contains 16 residues. Trimming removed 3 bases at V and 3 bases at J, with 15 bases between. The CDR3 sequence is CASSPGQTSGYNEQFF. DNA of the CDR3: TGTGCCAGCTCACCCGGACAGACATCGGGCTACAATGAGCAGTTCTTC.

V and J are TRBV15 and TRBJ2-7; tentatively, D is TRBD1 (6 bases). V lost 1 base and J 0 bases, leaving 13 bases between the germline ends. The CDR3 extends over 16 amino acids. Germline assignment: CDR1 LNHNV and CDR2 YYDKDF (reference sequence). The CDR3 loop is CATSRGDRLSSYEQYV. The CDR3 DNA reads as TGTGCCACCAGCAGAGGAGACAGGCTCAGCTCCTACGAGCAGTACGTC.

The V and J genes are TRBV2 and TRBJ1-1; the match to TRBD1 covers 8 bases. The V and J ends lost 3 bases and 6 bases, in that order; junction bases with no gene match: 6. Germline CDR1 and CDR2: SNHLY and FYNNEI. This CDR3 region has 14 residues. CDR3 residues: CASSETGEGAEAFF. Written as DNA, the CDR3 is TGTGCCAGCAGTGAGACAGGGGAAGGGGCTGAAGCTTTCTTT.

The genes are TRBV15 and TRBJ2-3; perhaps TRBD2 as D (6 bases). This CDR3 region has 14 residues. The germline V gene has CDR1 LNHNV and CDR2 YYDKDF (reference sequence). V lost 3 bases to trimming and J lost 2 bases, with 9 bases between them. The CDR3 coding sequence is TGTGCCACCAGCAGGGACTATTCCACAGATACGCAGTATTTT. It encodes CATSRDYSTDTQYF.

The V and J genes are TRBV5-4 and TRBJ2-7, with a tentative D call TRBD1 (5 bases). The germline V gene encodes CDR1 SGHNT and CDR2 YYREEE (reference sequence). V shed 4 bases and J shed 4 bases, with 18 bases lying between them. The CDR3 extends over 15 amino acids. Here the CDR3 DNA reads TGTGCCAGCAGCCAAGGAGACAGTCTCCTTTACGAGCAGTACTTC. Translation: CASSQGDSLLYEQYF.